This T cell receptor beta chain was recovered during a study of Tregs in tolerant kidney transplant recipients. CDR3 size: 15 residues. V was shortened by 0 bases and J by 8 bases, with 14 bases between the two germline ends. Per the germline V gene, CDR1 is LNHNV and CDR2 is YYDKDF (reference sequence). The nonmyeloablative bone marrow transplants came from related graft donors, with transient mixed chimerism. Assay: immunoSEQ multiplex PCR; the TCRdb copy retains only in-frame clones and omits some. The sample records tens of thousands of clones, roughly 91% being singletons. The sample in question was CD4+ T cells from blood (PBMCs), obtained 24 months after the transplant. The V call is TRBV15, the J call TRBJ2-1, with D perhaps TRBD2 (5 bases). The source of this sequence is a human patient who received a combined kidney and bone marrow transplant. The graft donor may account for some of the T cells. CDR3 residues: CATSRDPSGFDEQFF. The CDR3 nucleotides are TGTGCCACCAGCAGAGACCCTTCGGGGTTCGATGAGCAGTTCTTC.